The 17 T cell receptor beta chains listed next were all sequenced from one sample in a study of blood T cells in healthy people across ages. A second PCR, run for about 7 to 11 cycles, used a sample-barcoded 5' primer plus a J-beta primer mix. MiXCR, run by TCRdb on the 5' RACE reads, gives a single entry per CDR3 protein. The repertoire holds 550,000 to 650,000 distinct CDR3 sequences, with approximately 30% as singletons. Sequences were obtained from blood. All receptors derive from a woman of 80 years or more in good health.

The CDR3 coding sequence is TGTGCCAGCCAGAGGGGGGACACCTCGAACACTGAAGCTTTCTTT. The encoded protein is CASQRGDTSNTEAFF. The chain uses TRBV7-2 and TRBJ1-1; weak D call: TRBD1 (6 bases). This CDR3 has 15 amino acids. The V gene's germline CDR1 is SGHTA and CDR2 FQGNSA. Trimming removed 8 bases at V and 1 base at J, with 17 bases between. Using reference TRBV7-2 and TRBJ1-1 for the parts outside the CDR3, the full variable domain is GAGVSQSPSNKVTEKGKDVELRCDPISGHTALYWYRQSLGQGLEFLIYFQGNSAPDKSGLPSDRFSAERTGGSVSTLTIQRTQQEDSAVYLCASQRGDTSNTEAFFGQGTRLTVV.

This clonotype was recorded many times. The rearrangement uses TRBV12-1 and TRBJ2-3; the D call in the table, TRBD2, was not verified against the DNA. TRBV12-1 is an annotated pseudogene. The CDR3 runs 16 residues. The CDR3 DNA sequence: TGTGCCAGCAGCAAACCCGGGACTAGGTGCACAGATACGCAGTATTTT. It yields the protein CASSKPGTRCTDTQYF.

Comment on this clonotype: Germline is not matched at one junction end, which may reflect a read error. CDR3 in amino acids: CASIFGGLYNSPLHF. The CDR3 DNA sequence: TGTGCCAGCATCTTCGGGGGTCTCTATAATTCGCCCCTCCACTTT. V gene TRBV28 combines with J gene TRBJ1-6; D possibly corresponds to TRBD1 (5 bases). This CDR3 comprises 15 residues. CDR1 and CDR2 from the germline V gene are MDHEN and SYDVKM.

About this clonotype itself: A much larger clonotype is one base distant, so this may be a read error. This chain joins TRBV4-2 and TRBJ2-7, with a tentative D call TRBD2 (7 bases). The CDR3 is 15 residues long. In germline, CDR1 is LGHNA, CDR2 YNFKEQ. CDR3 DNA: TGTGCCTGCAGCCAAGAACCGGCGGGGGCATACGAGCAGTACTTC. Amino acid sequence: CACSQEPAGAYEQYF.

This clonotype was seen at least ten times. The rearrangement uses TRBV7-9 and TRBJ1-2; D remains unclear. The V end lost 5 bases, the J end lost 6 bases, and 16 bases lay between the germline ends. Germline V lookup: CDR1 SEHNR, CDR2 FQNEAQ (reference sequence). This CDR3 spans 14 amino acids. CDR3 in DNA: TGTGCCAGCAGCCCGAAAAGTCTGGATCATGGCTACACCTTC. Encoded protein: CASSPKSLDHGYTF.

The chain joins TRBV3-1 to TRBJ1-1; tentative D call: TRBD1 (5 bases). There are 13 residues in the CDR3. The V gene lost 3 bases and the J gene lost 3 bases, with 8 bases spanning the gap. CDR1 and CDR2 from the germline V gene are LGHDT and YNNKEL (reference sequence). CDR3 bases: TGTGCCAGCAGCCAGTGGGGGGACACTGAAGCTTTCTTT. Its protein product is CASSQWGDTEAFF.

CDR3 nucleotide sequence: TGTGCCAGCAGCTTACGGGGAACAGGGGGCGAGCAGTACTTC. Amino acids: CASSLRGTGGEQYF. The J gene is TRBJ2-7, the V gene TRBV7-3, with 8 bases aligning to TRBD1. Trimming removed 2 bases from V and 6 bases from J; junction bases left unmatched: 6. From germline, CDR1 is SGHTA and CDR2 FQGTGA. This CDR3 comprises 14 residues.

This clonotype has a handful of counts. The chain carries TRBV6-1 and TRBJ1-2; D remains unclear. The CDR3 spans 13 residues. The ends were cut back, 3 bases at V and 4 bases at J, with 9 bases in the middle. Germline V gene data show CDR1 as MNHNS and CDR2 as SASEGT. CDR3: CASSDGRSYGYTF. The CDR3 DNA reads TGTGCCAGCAGTGATGGCAGGAGCTATGGCTACACCTTC.

This clonotype was counted ten times or more. An end of the junction does not agree with germline; a read error may underlie this. The V and J genes are TRBV7-2 and TRBJ2-7; D remains unclear. The CDR3 contains 14 residues. Germline V gene data show CDR1 as SGHTA and CDR2 as FQGNSA. CDR3 nucleotide sequence: TGTGCCAGCACCTTAGATCCCGGCTCCTACGAGCAGTACTTC. This translates into CASTLDPGSYEQYF.

The chain couples TRBV20-1 to TRBJ2-4; 7 bases match TRBD1. The J call may be incorrect, as the DNA end agrees better with TRBJ2-7. The CDR3 loop spans 14 amino acids. Germline CDR1 DFQATT, CDR2 SNEGSKA (reference sequence). The CDR3 coding sequence is TGCAGTGCCCAAAGGGCAGGGGGAAGCTACGAGCAGTACTTC. The encoded protein is CSAQRAGGSYEQYF.

Concerning this clonotype itself: This may come from a read error, since a much larger clone is one base off. The chain joins TRBV30 to TRBJ2-1; D is unresolved. Germline CDR1 is GTSNPN and CDR2 is SVGIG (reference sequence). This CDR3 is 12 amino acids long. The V gene lost 8 bases and the J gene lost 10 bases, with 18 bases spanning the gap. In DNA, the CDR3 is TGTGCCCGGATGACCCTCGCATGGGAGCAGTTCTTC. This encodes CARMTLAWEQFF.

This chain links TRBV20-1 with TRBJ2-1; maybe TRBD2 (6 bases). Between the trimmed V and J ends, which lost 4 bases and 0 bases, there was a span of 13 bases. The CDR3 contains 15 residues. CDR1 and CDR2 (germline): DFQATT, SNEGSKA (reference sequence). CDR3: CSATSGGSSYNEQFF. The CDR3 DNA reads TGCAGTGCTACTAGTGGGGGGAGCTCCTACAATGAGCAGTTCTTC.

This clonotype was seen repeatedly, ten times or more. The chain couples TRBV7-2 to TRBJ2-7, with a weak D call TRBD1 (5 bases). CDR3 length equals 15 residues. The V gene lost 3 bases and the J gene lost 2 bases, with 14 bases spanning the gap. The germline gives CDR1 SGHTA, CDR2 FQGNSA. The CDR3 region is CASSLADILTYEQYF. The CDR3 coding sequence is TGTGCCAGCAGCTTGGCGGACATACTGACCTACGAGCAGTACTTC.

In the case of this clonotype: A much larger clone lies a single base off, so this may be a read error. CDR3 sequence reads: CASSLGTGGTTEQYF. DNA for the CDR3: TGTGCCAGCAGCCTTGGGACAGGGGGAACAACTGAGCAGTACTTC. This chain connects TRBV12-3 or TRBV12-4 to TRBJ2-5; 11 bases match TRBD1. Trimming at V came to 6 bases and at J to 11 bases, leaving 14 bases not matched to a gene. This CDR3 is 15 amino acids long.

V usage is TRBV7-3 and J usage is TRBJ2-1; weak D call: TRBD2 (6 bases). The CDR3 spans 14 residues. V lost 3 bases to trimming and J lost 9 bases, with 15 bases between them. Looked up from germline, CDR1 is SGHTA and CDR2 is FQGTGA. The CDR3 sequence: CASSLGVGGGEQFF. CDR3 DNA sequence: TGTGCCAGCAGCTTGGGGGTGGGGGGAGGTGAGCAGTTCTTC.

Worth noting for this clonotype: A much larger clone differs by one base, so this may be a read error. The rearrangement uses TRBV7-8 and TRBJ1-5; TRBD1 matches at 8 bases. Germline V lookup: CDR1 SGHVS, CDR2 FQNEAQ. The CDR3 sequence is 14 residues long. The CDR3 region has the DNA TGTGACAGCAGCACAAAGGACAGGGATCAGCCCCAGCATTTT. Translation: CDSSTKDRDQPQHF. The variable domain in full, completed from reference TRBV7-8 and TRBJ1-5, reads GAGVSQSPRYKVAKRGQDVALRCDPISGHVSLFWYQQALGQGPEFLTYFQNEAQLDKSGLPSDRFFAERPEGSVSTLKIQRTQQEDSAVYLCDSSTKDRDQPQHFGDGTRLSIL.

The rearrangement uses TRBV24-1 and TRBJ1-2; TRBD1 agrees at 8 bases. Trimming removed 1 base from V and 7 bases from J; junction bases left unmatched: 7. The CDR3 is 15 residues long. CDR1 and CDR2 (germline): KGHDR, SFDVKD. The CDR3 loop is CATSDFRQGALGYTF. The CDR3 bases are TGTGCCACCAGTGATTTTAGGCAGGGGGCCCTTGGCTACACCTTC.